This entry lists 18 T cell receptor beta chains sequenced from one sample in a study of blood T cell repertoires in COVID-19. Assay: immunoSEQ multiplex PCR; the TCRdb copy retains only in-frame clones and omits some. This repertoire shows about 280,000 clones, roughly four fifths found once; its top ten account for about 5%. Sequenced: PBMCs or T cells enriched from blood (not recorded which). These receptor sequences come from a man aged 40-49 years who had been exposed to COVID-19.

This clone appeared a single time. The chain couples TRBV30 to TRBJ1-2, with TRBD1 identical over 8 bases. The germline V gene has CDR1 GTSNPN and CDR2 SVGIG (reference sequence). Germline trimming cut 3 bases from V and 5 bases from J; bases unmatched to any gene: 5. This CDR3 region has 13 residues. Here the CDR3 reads CAWSADREYGYTF. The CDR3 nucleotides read TGTGCCTGGAGCGCGGACAGGGAGTATGGCTACACCTTC.

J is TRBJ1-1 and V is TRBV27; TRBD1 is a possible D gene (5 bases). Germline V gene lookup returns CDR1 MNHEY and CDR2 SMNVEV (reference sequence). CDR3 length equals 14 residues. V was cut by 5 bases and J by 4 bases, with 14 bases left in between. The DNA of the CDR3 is TGTGCCAGCAGTAGGCCGGGGGGGGGCACTGAAGCTTTCTTT. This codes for CASSRPGGGTEAFF.

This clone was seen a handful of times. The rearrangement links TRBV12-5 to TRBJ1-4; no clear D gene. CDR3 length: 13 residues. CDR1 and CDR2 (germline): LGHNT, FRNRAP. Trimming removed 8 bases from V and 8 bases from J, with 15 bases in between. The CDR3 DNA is TGTGCTAGTCGAAAATGGGAGAGGGAAAAACTGTTTTTT. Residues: CASRKWEREKLFF.

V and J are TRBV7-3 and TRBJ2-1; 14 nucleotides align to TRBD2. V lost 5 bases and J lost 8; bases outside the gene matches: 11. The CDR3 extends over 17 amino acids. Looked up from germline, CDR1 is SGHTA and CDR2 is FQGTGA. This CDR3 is CASSPMGLAGVGDEQFF. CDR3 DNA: TGTGCCAGCAGCCCAATGGGACTAGCGGGGGTAGGCGATGAGCAGTTCTTC.

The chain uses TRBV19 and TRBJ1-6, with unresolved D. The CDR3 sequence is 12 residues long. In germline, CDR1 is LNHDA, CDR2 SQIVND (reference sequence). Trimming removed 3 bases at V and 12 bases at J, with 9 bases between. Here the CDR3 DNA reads TGTGCCAGTAGTATCTCCGGGAGACCCCTCCACTTT. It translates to CASSISGRPLHF.

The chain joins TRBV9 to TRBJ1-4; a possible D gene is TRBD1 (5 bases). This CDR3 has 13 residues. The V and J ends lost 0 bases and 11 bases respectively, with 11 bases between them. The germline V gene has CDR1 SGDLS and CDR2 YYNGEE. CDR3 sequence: CASSVEGKGKLFF. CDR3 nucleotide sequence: TGTGCCAGCAGCGTAGAGGGGAAGGGGAAACTGTTTTTT.

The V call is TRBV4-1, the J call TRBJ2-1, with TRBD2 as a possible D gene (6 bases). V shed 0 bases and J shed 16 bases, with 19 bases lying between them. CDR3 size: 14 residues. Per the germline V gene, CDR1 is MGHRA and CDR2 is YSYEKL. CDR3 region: CASSQDPDGGMKFF. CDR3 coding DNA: TGCGCCAGCAGCCAAGATCCGGACGGCGGGATGAAATTCTTC.

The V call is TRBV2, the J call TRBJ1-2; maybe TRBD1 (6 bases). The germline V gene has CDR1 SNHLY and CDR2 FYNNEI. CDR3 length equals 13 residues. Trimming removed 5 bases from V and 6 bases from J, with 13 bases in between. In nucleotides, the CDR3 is TGTGCCAGCAGTCAGGGGTTAAGCAATGGCTACACCTTC. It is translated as CASSQGLSNGYTF.

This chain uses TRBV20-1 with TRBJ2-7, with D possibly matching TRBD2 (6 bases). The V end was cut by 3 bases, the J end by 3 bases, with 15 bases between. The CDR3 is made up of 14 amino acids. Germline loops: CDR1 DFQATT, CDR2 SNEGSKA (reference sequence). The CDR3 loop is CSASLGAGGYEQYF. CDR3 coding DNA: TGCAGTGCTAGTCTAGGAGCGGGCGGCTACGAGCAGTACTTC.

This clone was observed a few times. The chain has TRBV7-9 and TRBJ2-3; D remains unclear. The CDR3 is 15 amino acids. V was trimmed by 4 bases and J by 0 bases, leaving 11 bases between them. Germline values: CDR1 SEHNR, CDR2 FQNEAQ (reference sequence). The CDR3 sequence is CASSSWRSSTDTQYF. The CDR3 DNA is TGTGCCAGCAGCTCTTGGAGATCTAGCACAGATACGCAGTATTTT.

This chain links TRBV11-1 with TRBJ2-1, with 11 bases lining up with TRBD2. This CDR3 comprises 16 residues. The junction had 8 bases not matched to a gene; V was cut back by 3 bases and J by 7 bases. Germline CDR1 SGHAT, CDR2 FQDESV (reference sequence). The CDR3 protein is CASSLWTSGYFNEQFF. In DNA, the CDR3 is TGTGCCAGCAGCTTGTGGACTAGCGGGTACTTTAATGAGCAGTTCTTC. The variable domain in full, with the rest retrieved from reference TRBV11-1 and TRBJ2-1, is EAEVAQSPRYKITEKSQAVAFWCDPISGHATLYWYRQILGQGPELLVQFQDESVVDDSQLPKDRFSAERLKGVDSTLKIQPAELGDSAMYLCASSLWTSGYFNEQFFGPGTRLTVL.

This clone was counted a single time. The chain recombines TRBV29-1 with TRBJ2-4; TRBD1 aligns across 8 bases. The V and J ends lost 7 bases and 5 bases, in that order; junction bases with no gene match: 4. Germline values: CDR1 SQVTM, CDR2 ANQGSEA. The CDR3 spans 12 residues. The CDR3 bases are TGCAGCGCTGAGACAGGGGAAAACATTCAGTACTTC. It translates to CSAETGENIQYF.

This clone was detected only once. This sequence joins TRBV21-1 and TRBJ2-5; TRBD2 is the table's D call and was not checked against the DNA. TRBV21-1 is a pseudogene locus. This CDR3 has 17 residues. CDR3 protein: CASSKAGLRAVGETQYF. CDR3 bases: TGTGCCAGCAGCAAAGCGGGATTGAGGGCCGTCGGGGAGACCCAGTACTTC.

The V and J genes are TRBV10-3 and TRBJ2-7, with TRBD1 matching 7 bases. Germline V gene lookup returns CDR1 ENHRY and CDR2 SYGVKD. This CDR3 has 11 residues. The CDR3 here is CATGDSYEQYF. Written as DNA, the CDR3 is TGTGCTACAGGGGACTCCTACGAGCAGTACTTC.

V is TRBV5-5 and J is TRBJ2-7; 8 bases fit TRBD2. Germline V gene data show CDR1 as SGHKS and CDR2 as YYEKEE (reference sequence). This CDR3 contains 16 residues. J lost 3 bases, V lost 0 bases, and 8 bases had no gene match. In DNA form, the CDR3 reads TGTGCCAGCAGCTTGGAAGGCGGGAGGCCCCTCTACGAGCAGTACTTC. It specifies CASSLEGGRPLYEQYF.

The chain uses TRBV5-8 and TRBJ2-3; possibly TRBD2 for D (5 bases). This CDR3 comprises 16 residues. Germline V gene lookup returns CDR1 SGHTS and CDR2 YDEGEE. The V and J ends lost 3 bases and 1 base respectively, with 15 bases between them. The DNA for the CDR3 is TGTGCCAGCAGCTCGGACCCGGGGTATCGCACAGATACGCAGTATTTT. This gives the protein CASSSDPGYRTDTQYF.

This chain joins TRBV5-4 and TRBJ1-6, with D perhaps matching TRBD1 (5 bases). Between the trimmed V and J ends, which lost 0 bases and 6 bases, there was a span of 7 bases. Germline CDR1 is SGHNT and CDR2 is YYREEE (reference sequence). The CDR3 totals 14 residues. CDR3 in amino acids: CASSLGQGNSPLHF. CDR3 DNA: TGTGCCAGCAGCTTGGGTCAGGGTAATTCACCCCTCCACTTT.

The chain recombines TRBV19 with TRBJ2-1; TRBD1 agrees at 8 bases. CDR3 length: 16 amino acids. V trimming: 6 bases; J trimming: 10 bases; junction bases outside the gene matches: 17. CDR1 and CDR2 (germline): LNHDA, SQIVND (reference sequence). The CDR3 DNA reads TGTGCCAGTAGCTTAGACCGGACAGGGTTTTCAAGGGAGCAGTTCTTC. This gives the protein CASSLDRTGFSREQFF.